Listed below are T cell receptor beta chains from one sample, sequenced in a study of T cell repertoires in cytomegalovirus infection. Using its own MiXCR run on the reads, TCRdb lists one record per CDR3 protein. The sample holds about 900,000 distinct CDR3 sequences, 31% seen once. For these receptors, no antigen is known. This specimen consisted of cultured CD8+ T cells from PBMCs, obtained from culture after CMV antigen stimulation. Receptors originate from a human donor in good health (CMV status not recorded). Some clones in this sample may be carry-over from other donors' samples. The CDR3 runs from the conserved cysteine through the conserved F or W.

v_call	j_call	cdr3_aa
TRBV27	TRBJ2-1	CASSSTSNLYNDEQFF
TRBV4-1	TRBJ2-7	CASSQDTLISWDEQYF
TRBV20-1	TRBJ1-1	CSARDEGNTEAFF
TRBV4-1	TRBJ2-1	CASTHHGTKSSYNEQFF
TRBV29-1	TRBJ2-2	CSVYKEGGSTGELFF
TRBV10-3	TRBJ2-3	CAISEFRGERDTQYF
TRBV5-6	TRBJ1-1	CASSVGQGLDAFF
TRBV6-5	TRBJ1-6	CASSYSGVNNSPLHF
TRBV4-3	TRBJ2-3	CASSQAVGGTRSDTQYF
TRBV18	TRBJ2-5	CASSPAGAEIIQETQYF
TRBV20-1	TRBJ2-1	CSAPDYRSYNEQFF
TRBV19	TRBJ2-7	CASSIGVQGLYEQYF
TRBV7-9	TRBJ2-1	CASSLSNEQFF
TRBV20-1	TRBJ1-5	CSARDRGGVRSNQPQHF
TRBV20-1	TRBJ2-3	CSAAQGSTDTQYF
TRBV27	TRBJ1-6	CASSLSWWGNSYNSPLHF
TRBV7-9	TRBJ2-3	CASSTGTSHMDGTDTQYF
TRBV6-2/TRBV6-3	TRBJ2-7	CASSDLGREYF
TRBV6-4	TRBJ2-2	CASSDSPADTGELFF
TRBV11-2	TRBJ2-3	CASSLDRPGTYTDTQYF
TRBV7-9	TRBJ1-1	CASSNGQPFTEAFF
TRBV6-2/TRBV6-3	TRBJ2-1	CASSSDRGRGNEQFF
TRBV12-5	TRBJ2-1	CASGLGPF
TRBV6-1	TRBJ2-5	CASSPLAGGMVETQYF
TRBV4-1	TRBJ1-1	CASSQHIGQGSLNTEAFF
TRBV5-4	TRBJ2-7	CASSLAAGGSYEQYF
TRBV20-1	TRBJ2-1	CSASPNKLAGEQFF
TRBV6-6	TRBJ2-1	CASSFLSGAEQFF
TRBV7-8	TRBJ2-5	CASSFSTSIQETQYF